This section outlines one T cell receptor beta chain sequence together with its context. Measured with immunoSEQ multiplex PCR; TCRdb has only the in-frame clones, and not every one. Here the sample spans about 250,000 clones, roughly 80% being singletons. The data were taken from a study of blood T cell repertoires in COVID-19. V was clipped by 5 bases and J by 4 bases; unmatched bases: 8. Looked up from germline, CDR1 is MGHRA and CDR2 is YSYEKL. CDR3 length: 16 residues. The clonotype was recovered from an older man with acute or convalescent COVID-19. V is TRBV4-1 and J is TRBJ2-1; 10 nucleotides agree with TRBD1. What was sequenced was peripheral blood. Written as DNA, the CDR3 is TGCGCCAGCAGCTCTTTAGACAGGGGGCGATACAATGAGCAGTTCTTC. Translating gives CASSSLDRGRYNEQFF.